Listed below are T cell receptor beta chains from one sample, sequenced in a study of T cells in Graves' hyperthyroidism and ophthalmopathy. From the multiplex PCR reads, TCRdb called clonotypes with MiXCR, one entry per CDR3 protein. This sample yields around 800,000 distinct CDR3 sequences, of which more than 30% are seen a single time; roughly 8.3% belongs to the top ten. The sequenced material came from blood. Receptors were obtained from a young man with Graves' hyperthyroidism. Both conserved end residues are part of each CDR3. Fields, in order: J gene, V gene, clone size, D gene, CDR3 protein, CDR3 DNA. A D gene is named only where the DNA matches it firmly. Clone size is stated in some rows and not others, as once, few, many or a class when expanded.

j_call: TRBJ1-2
v_call: TRBV29-1
clone_size: many
d_call: NA
cdr3_aa: CSVSEAYGYTF
cdr3_nt: TGCAGCGTCAGTGAAGCCTATGGCTACACCTTC

j_call: TRBJ2-5
v_call: TRBV7-8
clone_size: NA
d_call: TRBD1
cdr3_aa: CASSFGDSQETQYF
cdr3_nt: TGTGCCAGCAGCTTTGGGGACAGTCAAGAGACCCAGTACTTC

j_call: TRBJ1-1
v_call: TRBV13
clone_size: NA
d_call: NA
cdr3_aa: CASSLFGGPEAFF
cdr3_nt: TGTGCCAGCAGCTTATTCGGCGGACCAGAAGCTTTCTTT

j_call: TRBJ1-5
v_call: TRBV15
clone_size: many
d_call: NA
cdr3_aa: CATSRDLDDQPQHF
cdr3_nt: TGTGCCACCAGCAGAGATCTTGACGATCAGCCCCAGCATTTT

j_call: TRBJ1-2
v_call: TRBV12-3/TRBV12-4
clone_size: few
d_call: TRBD1
cdr3_aa: CASSGDRPYGYTF
cdr3_nt: TGTGCCAGCAGTGGGGACAGACCCTATGGCTACACCTTC

j_call: TRBJ2-7
v_call: TRBV5-1
clone_size: few
d_call: NA
cdr3_aa: CASSLEGEDEQYF
cdr3_nt: TGCGCCAGCAGCTTGGAAGGGGAAGACGAGCAGTACTTC

j_call: TRBJ2-5
v_call: TRBV10-3
clone_size: NA
d_call: TRBD1
cdr3_aa: CAIAGTGRETQYF
cdr3_nt: TGTGCCATCGCTGGGACAGGGCGGGAGACCCAGTACTTC

j_call: TRBJ2-5
v_call: TRBV7-8
clone_size: NA
d_call: NA
cdr3_aa: CASSYSQSETQYF
cdr3_nt: TGTGCCAGCAGCTACTCCCAATCGGAGACCCAGTACTTC

j_call: TRBJ1-5
v_call: TRBV19
clone_size: many
d_call: NA
cdr3_aa: CASSRADYSNQPQHF
cdr3_nt: TGTGCCTCAAGTAGGGCAGATTATAGCAATCAGCCCCAGCATTTT

j_call: TRBJ1-2
v_call: TRBV20-1
clone_size: few
d_call: TRBD1
cdr3_aa: CSATPPDRASIGYTF
cdr3_nt: TGCAGTGCTACACCCCCGGACAGGGCGTCGATTGGCTACACCTTC

j_call: TRBJ1-6
v_call: TRBV5-1
clone_size: NA
d_call: NA
cdr3_aa: CASSSGREGNSPLHF
cdr3_nt: TGCGCCAGCAGCTCTGGACGGGAGGGGAATTCACCCCTCCACTTT

j_call: TRBJ1-1
v_call: TRBV2
clone_size: once
d_call: NA
cdr3_aa: CASSPLANTEAFF
cdr3_nt: TGTGCCAGCTCACCTTTAGCGAACACTGAAGCTTTCTTT

j_call: TRBJ1-1
v_call: TRBV5-1
clone_size: many
d_call: NA
cdr3_aa: CASSLTENTEAFF
cdr3_nt: TGTGCCAGCAGCTTGACAGAGAACACTGAAGCTTTCTTT

j_call: TRBJ1-1
v_call: TRBV6-4
clone_size: NA
d_call: TRBD1
cdr3_aa: CASRDRGLFF
cdr3_nt: TGTGCCAGCAGGGACAGGGGGCTATTCTTT

j_call: TRBJ2-7
v_call: TRBV7-9
clone_size: many
d_call: NA
cdr3_aa: CASSLAGAPSYEQYF
cdr3_nt: TGTGCCAGCAGCTTAGCGGGGGCCCCCTCCTACGAGCAGTACTTC

j_call: TRBJ2-7
v_call: TRBV7-2
clone_size: once
d_call: TRBD1
cdr3_aa: CASSSPAKGQGTYEQYF
cdr3_nt: TGTGCCAGCAGCTCACCGGCAAAAGGACAGGGGACCTACGAGCAGTACTTC

j_call: TRBJ1-2
v_call: TRBV7-8
clone_size: NA
d_call: TRBD1
cdr3_aa: CASSRPQGQGSGYTF
cdr3_nt: TGTGCCAGCAGCCGTCCCCAGGGACAGGGGTCTGGCTACACCTTC

j_call: TRBJ2-2
v_call: TRBV19
clone_size: NA
d_call: NA
cdr3_aa: CASSMGRGLNTGELFF
cdr3_nt: TGTGCCAGTAGTATGGGCCGGGGGCTAAACACCGGGGAGCTGTTTTTT

j_call: TRBJ2-7
v_call: TRBV5-1
clone_size: few
d_call: TRBD2
cdr3_aa: CASSLAVGGRSYEQYF
cdr3_nt: TGCGCCAGCAGCTTGGCCGTGGGCGGGAGGTCCTACGAGCAGTACTTC

j_call: TRBJ1-5
v_call: TRBV10-3
clone_size: NA
d_call: TRBD1
cdr3_aa: CATGTGVFQPQHF
cdr3_nt: TGTGCCACCGGGACAGGGGTTTTTCAGCCCCAGCATTTT

j_call: TRBJ1-5
v_call: TRBV6-5
clone_size: NA
d_call: TRBD1
cdr3_aa: CASSEGTGPQPQHF
cdr3_nt: TGTGCCAGCAGTGAGGGGACAGGGCCTCAGCCCCAGCATTTT

j_call: TRBJ1-5
v_call: TRBV12-3/TRBV12-4
clone_size: NA
d_call: NA
cdr3_aa: CASSLLFTGSLHF
cdr3_nt: TGTGCCAGCAGTTTACTTTTCACGGGGTCATTGCATTTT

j_call: TRBJ1-3
v_call: TRBV12-3/TRBV12-4
clone_size: NA
d_call: NA
cdr3_aa: CASGPSGDTIYF
cdr3_nt: TGTGCCAGCGGGCCTTCTGGAGACACCATATATTTT

j_call: TRBJ2-7
v_call: TRBV19
clone_size: NA
d_call: NA
cdr3_aa: CASSIRPGVGYEQYF
cdr3_nt: TGTGCCAGTAGTATTAGACCGGGAGTGGGCTACGAGCAGTACTTC

j_call: TRBJ2-7
v_call: TRBV7-9
clone_size: few
d_call: NA
cdr3_aa: CASSLGVLGSEQYF
cdr3_nt: TGTGCCAGCAGCTTAGGAGTGTTGGGGAGCGAGCAGTACTTC

j_call: TRBJ2-2
v_call: TRBV20-1
clone_size: few
d_call: NA
cdr3_aa: CSASRARDTGELFF
cdr3_nt: TGCAGTGCTAGCCGGGCCAGGGACACCGGGGAGCTGTTTTTT

j_call: TRBJ2-7
v_call: TRBV6-1
clone_size: many
d_call: NA
cdr3_aa: CASSVRGTYEQYF
cdr3_nt: TGTGCCAGCAGTGTGCGCGGGACCTACGAGCAGTACTTC

j_call: TRBJ2-7
v_call: TRBV5-4
clone_size: NA
d_call: TRBD1
cdr3_aa: CASRRGTDYEQYF
cdr3_nt: TGTGCCAGCAGACGAGGGACAGACTACGAGCAGTACTTC

j_call: TRBJ1-1
v_call: TRBV2
clone_size: many
d_call: NA
cdr3_aa: CASSEIFSEAFF
cdr3_nt: TGTGCCAGCAGTGAAATCTTTAGTGAAGCTTTCTTT

j_call: TRBJ1-1
v_call: TRBV12-3/TRBV12-4
clone_size: NA
d_call: TRBD1
cdr3_aa: CASSGQGANEAFF
cdr3_nt: TGTGCCAGCAGTGGACAGGGGGCAAATGAAGCTTTCTTT

j_call: TRBJ2-5
v_call: TRBV20-1
clone_size: few
d_call: NA
cdr3_aa: CSARSVGNSQETQYF
cdr3_nt: TGCAGTGCTAGATCGGTGGGAAATAGCCAAGAGACCCAGTACTTC

j_call: TRBJ2-2
v_call: TRBV29-1
clone_size: NA
d_call: NA
cdr3_aa: CSARRGDGTGELFF
cdr3_nt: TGCAGCGCCCGACGGGGAGATGGGACCGGGGAGCTGTTTTTT

j_call: TRBJ1-5
v_call: TRBV5-1
clone_size: NA
d_call: NA
cdr3_aa: CASSRGGAYEQPQHF
cdr3_nt: TGCGCCAGCAGCCGAGGGGGAGCCTACGAGCAGCCCCAGCATTTT

j_call: TRBJ1-1
v_call: TRBV10-3
clone_size: many
d_call: NA
cdr3_aa: CAISPGGGGMNTEAFF
cdr3_nt: TGTGCCATCAGCCCTGGGGGGGGCGGCATGAACACTGAAGCTTTCTTT

j_call: TRBJ2-2
v_call: TRBV5-1
clone_size: once
d_call: NA
cdr3_aa: CASSLEGQAELFF
cdr3_nt: TGCGCCAGCAGCTTGGAGGGGCAGGCGGAGCTGTTTTTT

j_call: TRBJ1-3
v_call: TRBV15
clone_size: many
d_call: TRBD1
cdr3_aa: CATSSPGQGDHTIYF
cdr3_nt: TGTGCCACCAGCAGTCCCGGACAGGGGGATCACACCATATATTTT

j_call: TRBJ2-2
v_call: TRBV7-2
clone_size: NA
d_call: TRBD2
cdr3_aa: CASSLLGLAGDRSNTGELFF
cdr3_nt: TGTGCCAGCAGCTTATTGGGACTAGCGGGGGACCGGTCGAACACCGGGGAGCTGTTTTTT

j_call: TRBJ1-2
v_call: TRBV29-1
clone_size: NA
d_call: TRBD1
cdr3_aa: CSVEPGTGVYGYTF
cdr3_nt: TGCAGCGTCGAACCCGGGACAGGGGTTTACGGCTACACCTTC

j_call: TRBJ2-5
v_call: TRBV7-3
clone_size: few
d_call: NA
cdr3_aa: CASSPRGGGGEETQYF
cdr3_nt: TGTGCCAGCAGCCCCCGGGGAGGAGGAGGAGAAGAGACCCAGTACTTC

j_call: TRBJ1-5
v_call: TRBV20-1
clone_size: NA
d_call: TRBD1
cdr3_aa: CSARGQLGDQPQHF
cdr3_nt: TGCAGTGCAAGGGGACAGTTGGGGGATCAGCCCCAGCATTTT

j_call: TRBJ2-7
v_call: TRBV6-2/TRBV6-3
clone_size: few
d_call: NA
cdr3_aa: CARRTETYEQYF
cdr3_nt: TGTGCCAGGCGGACAGAAACGTACGAGCAGTACTTC

j_call: TRBJ2-5
v_call: TRBV15
clone_size: many
d_call: NA
cdr3_aa: CATTTTGEETQYF
cdr3_nt: TGTGCCACCACTACGACAGGAGAAGAGACCCAGTACTTC

j_call: TRBJ2-5
v_call: TRBV7-2
clone_size: NA
d_call: TRBD1
cdr3_aa: CASSQDDRGTETQYF
cdr3_nt: TGCGCCAGCAGCCAAGATGACAGGGGTACGGAGACCCAGTACTTC

j_call: TRBJ2-7
v_call: TRBV5-5
clone_size: NA
d_call: NA
cdr3_aa: CASSSGTLGEQYF
cdr3_nt: TGTGCCAGCAGCTCGGGAACCTTGGGCGAGCAGTACTTC

j_call: TRBJ2-7
v_call: TRBV29-1
clone_size: many
d_call: TRBD1
cdr3_aa: CSVGTGYYEQYF
cdr3_nt: TGCAGCGTTGGGACAGGGTACTACGAGCAGTACTTC

j_call: TRBJ1-5
v_call: TRBV6-1
clone_size: few
d_call: NA
cdr3_aa: CASSDGSSNQPQHF
cdr3_nt: TGTGCCAGCAGTGACGGGAGTAGCAATCAGCCCCAGCATTTT

j_call: TRBJ1-5
v_call: TRBV6-6
clone_size: once
d_call: TRBD1
cdr3_aa: CASTPRDRITPGQPQHF
cdr3_nt: TGTGCCAGCACCCCTAGGGACAGAATAACCCCAGGGCAGCCCCAGCATTTT

j_call: TRBJ1-5
v_call: TRBV25-1
clone_size: NA
d_call: TRBD1
cdr3_aa: CASSAPGGDQPQHF
cdr3_nt: TGTGCCAGCAGTGCTCCAGGGGGTGATCAGCCCCAGCATTTT